Listed here are 17 T cell receptor beta chains from one sample, sequenced in a study of T cells in Graves' hyperthyroidism and ophthalmopathy. Amplified TCR beta CDR3 regions came from RNA transcripts. HTBI primers were employed in a first-round RT-PCR of the TCR CDR3. TCRdb reprocessed the multiplex PCR reads via MiXCR and lists one record per CDR3 protein. The sample contains approximately 600,000 distinct CDR3 sequences, around 13% of which appear only once. What was sequenced was blood. These receptors came from a woman in her 30s with Graves' hyperthyroidism that later progressed to Graves' ophthalmopathy.

This clonotype has at least ten counts. The V call is TRBV12-3 or TRBV12-4, the J call TRBJ2-2, with D hard to call. This CDR3 is built from 12 residues. The V gene lost 9 bases and the J gene lost 3 bases, with 8 bases spanning the gap. The CDR3 nucleotides read TGTGCCAGTGGTACCGACACCGGGGAGCTGTTTTTT. As protein: CASGTDTGELFF.

This clonotype was detected ten times or more. The CDR3 coding sequence is TGTGCCAGCAGCTTAGCGGGACAGGGCGTGAACACTGAAGCTTTCTTT. It yields the protein CASSLAGQGVNTEAFF. The chain employs TRBV7-2 and TRBJ1-1; 9 nucleotides align to TRBD1. The CDR3 totals 16 residues. V trimming: 0 bases; J trimming: 0 bases; junction bases outside the gene matches: 2. The germline V gene encodes CDR1 SGHTA and CDR2 FQGNSA.

This clonotype was detected ten times or more. The chain links TRBV10-3 to TRBJ2-1; D is possibly TRBD2 (5 bases). Trimming cost V 6 bases and J 3 bases, with 6 bases left between them. The germline gives CDR1 ENHRY, CDR2 SYGVKD. This CDR3 spans 12 amino acids. CDR3 sequence reads: CAISGIYNEQFF. As DNA, the CDR3 is TGTGCCATCAGCGGGATCTACAATGAGCAGTTCTTC.

This clonotype has more than one count but fewer than ten. The chain employs TRBV5-5 and TRBJ2-1; 7 positions match TRBD1. In germline, CDR1 is SGHKS, CDR2 YYEKEE (reference sequence). This CDR3 has 15 amino acids. The ends lost 3 bases at V and 7 bases at J; junction bases unmatched: 10. In nucleotides, the CDR3 is TGTGCCAGCAGCTCCCCCGGGACAGTTATTAATGAGCAGTTCTTC. This translates into CASSSPGTVINEQFF.

At least ten counts were recorded for this clonotype. The gene calls are TRBV5-1 and TRBJ1-4, with a tentative D call TRBD1 (5 bases). CDR3 length: 14 residues. The germline CDR1 and CDR2 sequences are SGHRS and YFSETQ. V was shortened by 4 bases and J by 11 bases, with 18 bases between the two germline ends. As DNA, the CDR3 is TGCGCCAGCAGCCACGGGACGACGAATTCGAAACTGTTTTTT. This gives the protein CASSHGTTNSKLFF.

This clonotype was seen many times. This chain joins TRBV7-9 and TRBJ1-4, with 8 bases lining up with TRBD1. With 5 bases clipped from V and 10 bases from J, the junction kept 12 bases outside the gene matches. CDR3 length: 15 residues. In germline, CDR1 is SEHNR, CDR2 FQNEAQ (reference sequence). The CDR3 protein is CASSPTELQGGKLFF. The CDR3 region has the DNA TGTGCCAGCAGCCCAACAGAATTACAGGGGGGAAAACTGTTTTTT. Variable domain in full (rest from reference TRBV7-9 and TRBJ1-4): DTGVSQNPRHKITKRGQNVTFRCDPISEHNRLYWYRQTLGQGPEFLTYFQNEAQLEKSRLLSDRFSAERPKGSFSTLEIQRTEQGDSAMYLCASSPTELQGGKLFFGSGTQLSVL.

A few counts support this clonotype. The chain joins TRBV29-1 to TRBJ1-3; the D gene is possibly TRBD1 (6 bases). The germline V gene encodes CDR1 SQVTM and CDR2 ANQGSEA. The CDR3 sequence is 15 residues long. Trimming took 5 bases from V and 0 from J, leaving 14 bases between them. As DNA, the CDR3 is TGCAGCGTTCAGCAGGGGTCCACCTCTGGAAACACCATATATTTT. It yields the protein CSVQQGSTSGNTIYF.

This clonotype has ten or more counts. The rearrangement uses TRBV4-3 and TRBJ1-6; D is possibly TRBD1 (5 bases). Germline CDR1 is LGHNA and CDR2 is YSLEER. The CDR3 length is 13 residues. V lost 1 base to trimming and J lost 9 bases, with 7 bases between them. The CDR3 sequence: CASSQGTSSPLHF. The CDR3 bases are TGCGCCAGCAGCCAAGGGACATCTTCACCCCTCCACTTT.

This clonotype was seen only a few times. Here the CDR3 DNA reads TGCGCCAGCAGTGAATTCAGGGGGCTGGGCGCTGAAGCTTTCTTT. The encoded protein is CASSEFRGLGAEAFF. J is TRBJ1-1 and V is TRBV10-1, with TRBD1 matching over 8 bases. The germline V gene encodes CDR1 WNHNN and CDR2 SYGVQD (reference sequence). Unmatched junction bases numbered 9, after V lost 3 bases and J lost 6 bases. The CDR3 length is 15 residues.

This clonotype was seen at least ten times. V usage is TRBV7-9 and J usage is TRBJ2-2; no firm D call. This CDR3 contains 12 residues. CDR1 and CDR2 (germline): SEHNR, FQNEAQ (reference sequence). V was pared by 5 bases and J by 6 bases, with 7 bases between. The CDR3 DNA is TGTGCCAGCAGCCTCAACGCCGGGGAGCTGTTTTTT. As protein: CASSLNAGELFF.

The chain recombines TRBV7-9 with TRBJ2-1, with D unclear. V was shortened by 3 bases and J by 0 bases, with 9 bases between the two germline ends. Per germline, CDR1 SEHNR and CDR2 FQNEAQ (reference sequence). The CDR3 is made up of 15 amino acids. This CDR3 reads CASSFKLPSYNEQFF. The CDR3 DNA sequence: TGTGCCAGCAGCTTTAAACTACCCTCCTACAATGAGCAGTTCTTC.

This clonotype has only a few counts. This chain joins TRBV7-9 and TRBJ1-4, with 7 bases that match TRBD1. Germline V lookup: CDR1 SEHNR, CDR2 FQNEAQ (reference sequence). V trimming: 1 base; J trimming: 7 bases; junction bases outside the gene matches: 3. This CDR3 contains 14 residues. The CDR3 loop reads CASSLVGGGEKLFF. CDR3 nucleotide sequence: TGTGCCAGCAGCTTAGTAGGGGGCGGTGAAAAACTGTTTTTT.

The chain uses TRBV4-1 and TRBJ1-2; TRBD1 is a possible D gene (5 bases). The CDR3 has 14 amino acids. The germline gives CDR1 MGHRA, CDR2 YSYEKL. Trimming took 3 bases from V and 3 from J, leaving 11 bases between them. The CDR3 DNA follows: TGCGCCAGCAGCCAGCTCCAGGGAGACTATGGCTACACCTTC. This codes for CASSQLQGDYGYTF.

The chain joins TRBV6-2 or TRBV6-3 to TRBJ1-2, with 8 bases that match TRBD1. The CDR3 covers 15 residues. V dropped 0 bases and J dropped 3; count of bases not matched to a gene: 3. Germline V CDR1 and CDR2: MNHEY, SVGEGT. The chain's CDR3 is CASSYSSGGHYGYTF. CDR3 DNA sequence: TGTGCCAGCAGTTACTCGTCAGGGGGCCACTATGGCTACACCTTC.

In this sample, this clonotype turned up many times. This chain links TRBV7-9 with TRBJ2-7; D perhaps matches TRBD2 (5 bases). There are 12 residues in the CDR3. The germline V and J ends were trimmed by 5 bases and 5 bases, with 10 bases remaining between them. CDR1 and CDR2 from the germline V gene are SEHNR and FQNEAQ (reference sequence). This CDR3 is CASSPVGNEQYF. The DNA for the CDR3 is TGTGCCAGCAGCCCCGTCGGGAACGAGCAGTACTTC.

Ten or more counts support this clonotype. The V and J genes are TRBV12-3 or TRBV12-4 and TRBJ2-1, with 7 bases lining up with TRBD1. J was trimmed by 6 bases and V by 5 bases; bases with no gene match: 10. The CDR3 covers 15 residues. In DNA form, the CDR3 reads TGTGCCAGCAGTCCTTGGGGACAGTCTAGCAATGAGCAGTTCTTC. Amino acids: CASSPWGQSSNEQFF.

This clonotype was seen ten or more times. The chain joins TRBV30 to TRBJ1-1; a weak D match, TRBD1 (5 bases). There are 12 residues in the CDR3. V lost 4 bases to trimming and J lost 5 bases, with 11 bases between them. Germline loops: CDR1 GTSNPN, CDR2 SVGIG (reference sequence). The CDR3 protein is CAWNRQGTEAFF. CDR3 in DNA: TGTGCCTGGAATCGCCAGGGTACTGAAGCTTTCTTT.